This T cell receptor (beta chain) was captured in a study of T cell repertoires in cytomegalovirus infection. At the level of the study: Used in the study were CMV epitopes, some recently identified and HLA-C-restricted, others well-studied and HLA-B-restricted. Shared public TCR beta signatures pointed to both CMV infection and a matching HLA type.

CDR1 and CDR2 from the germline V gene are SGHTA and FQGNSA. The CDR3 runs 18 residues. Trimming removed 5 bases from V and 1 base from J; junction bases left unmatched: 10. In TCRdb, the reads were re-called with MiXCR into one record per CDR3 protein. The table records a few hundred thousand distinct CDR3 sequences, roughly 43% of them present only once. For this clonotype: The antigen remains unidentified.

This receptor was obtained from a human donor in good health (CMV status not recorded). Some clones in this sample may be carry-over from other donors' samples. This specimen was cultured PBMCs, taken from culture after CMV antigen stimulation. This chain joins TRBV7-2 and TRBJ2-6, with 8 positions matching TRBD1. CDR3 sequence reads: CASSDRTGKFSGANVLTF. CDR3 nucleotides: TGTGCCAGCAGCGACAGGACAGGGAAGTTTTCTGGGGCCAACGTCCTGACTTTC.